The 8 T cell receptor beta chains below come from one sample, sequenced in a study of T-cell memory formation after mild COVID-19. TCRdb passed the 5' RACE reads through MiXCR, listing each CDR3 protein once. The data hold around 500,000 distinct CDR3 sequences, with roughly 18% observed a single time. Sequences were obtained from PBMCs or a T cell subset sorted from them (not recorded which). Receptor source: an adult woman who had mild COVID-19 (a few samples of this study predate the infection). Cell type and time point are not known.

This clonotype was counted between two and nine times. CDR3 DNA sequence: TGCGCCAGCAGCGTGGGGCGGACAGATATCTCCGAGCAGTACTTC. Translated, it gives CASSVGRTDISEQYF. This chain links TRBV5-1 with TRBJ2-7; TRBD1 might be the D (6 bases). Germline CDR1 reads SGHRS; CDR2 reads YFSETQ. The V end lost 4 bases, the J end lost 6 bases, and 20 bases lay between the germline ends. The CDR3 is 15 residues long.

In this sample, this clonotype turned up a few times. V usage is TRBV6-6 and J usage is TRBJ2-1, with 10 bases identical to TRBD2. CDR1 and CDR2 from the germline V gene are MNHNY and SVGAGI (reference sequence). V dropped 6 bases and J dropped 6; count of bases not matched to a gene: 8. CDR3 length equals 15 residues. CDR3 DNA: TGTGCCAGCAGCTGGACTAGCGGACCTCTCAATGAGCAGTTCTTC. Translating gives CASSWTSGPLNEQFF.

V and J are TRBV5-1 and TRBJ2-7; D might be TRBD1 (5 bases). In germline, CDR1 is SGHRS, CDR2 YFSETQ. This CDR3 spans 15 amino acids. V was pared by 0 bases and J by 5 bases, with 15 bases between. CDR3 amino acids: CASSLVSQGVHEQYF. For the CDR3, the DNA is TGCGCCAGCAGCTTGGTTAGCCAGGGTGTCCACGAGCAGTACTTC.

The CDR3 nucleotides read TGTGCCAGCAGCAAAGCGCTTTGGGGTGAAGCTTTCTTT. Its protein is CASSKALWGEAFF. J is TRBJ1-1 and V is TRBV21-1. TRBV21-1 is deemed a pseudogene. The CDR3 runs to 13 residues.

This clonotype was counted a few times. The chain is built from TRBV4-2 and TRBJ1-5, with D unresolved. The germline V and J ends were trimmed by 4 bases and 2 bases, with 12 bases remaining between them. Germline values: CDR1 LGHNA, CDR2 YNFKEQ. The CDR3 sequence is 15 residues long. The CDR3 region has the DNA TGTGCCAGCAGCCTCGAACGGGGAGGCAATCAGCCCCAGCATTTT. This sequence encodes CASSLERGGNQPQHF.

This clonotype appeared many times. The CDR3 reads CASSPRTGGTDTQYF. The CDR3 region has the DNA TGCGCCAGCAGCCCCCGGACAGGGGGCACAGATACGCAGTATTTT. V gene TRBV5-1 combines with J gene TRBJ2-3; 9 bases map to TRBD1. The germline CDR1 and CDR2 sequences are SGHRS and YFSETQ. The CDR3 contains 15 residues. V was pared by 4 bases and J by 1 base, with 4 bases of the junction left unmatched. Supplemented by reference TRBV5-1 and TRBJ2-3, the full variable domain reads KAGVTQTPRYLIKTRGQQVTLSCSPISGHRSVSWYQQTPGQGLQFLFEYFSETQRNKGNFPGRFSGRQFSNSRSEMNVSTLELGDSALYLCASSPRTGGTDTQYFGPGTRLTVL.

This sequence joins TRBV12-3 or TRBV12-4 and TRBJ1-5; D possibly corresponds to TRBD1 (6 bases). The CDR3 loop spans 14 amino acids. V was pared by 6 bases and J by 2 bases, with 11 bases between. This chain's CDR3 is CASRRGGGNQPQHF. The CDR3 DNA follows: TGTGCCAGCAGAAGGGGGGGGGGCAATCAGCCCCAGCATTTT.

The V and J genes are TRBV5-4 and TRBJ2-5, with D possibly being TRBD2 (6 bases). The germline V and J ends were trimmed by 5 bases and 0 bases, with 14 bases remaining between them. The CDR3 spans 15 residues. Germline V CDR1 and CDR2: SGHNT, YYREEE (reference sequence). The CDR3 DNA is TGTGCCAGCAGGGGTTCGATAGCGGACCAAGAGACCCAGTACTTC. Its translation: CASRGSIADQETQYF.